Shown below are 25 T cell receptor beta chains from a single sample sequenced in a study of human T cells and chemical hapten exposure. Each CDR3 protein is one row after TCRdb ran MiXCR on the RACE reads. The data hold fewer than 100,000 distinct CDR3 sequences, with roughly 12% observed a single time. The time point was: patch test 2, 6 weeks after DPC sensitization. Treatment defined: therapeutic diphenylcyclopropenone sensitization with weekly scalp DPC. Sequenced material: whole blood, taken in connection with sensitization to the hapten diphenylcyclopropenone (DPC). These receptors originate from a man younger than 30 with alopecia areata. Some clones in this sample may be carry-over from other donors' samples.

V and J are TRBV10-3 and TRBJ1-2; 8 bases fit TRBD1. This CDR3 is built from 17 residues. The trim removed 3 bases at V and 3 bases at J, leaving 12 bases unmatched. Per the germline V gene, CDR1 is ENHRY and CDR2 is SYGVKD. The CDR3 protein is CAISDLDRGYKDYGYTF. The CDR3 coding sequence is TGTGCCATCAGTGACCTAGACAGGGGATACAAGGACTATGGCTACACCTTC.

CDR3 loop: CASSLGPGVDEQFF. CDR3 DNA: TGTGCCAGCAGCTTGGGGCCAGGGGTTGATGAGCAGTTCTTC. The gene calls are TRBV5-5 and TRBJ2-1; D is possibly TRBD1 (6 bases). Germline lookup yields CDR1 SGHKS and CDR2 YYEKEE (reference sequence). Trimming removed 0 bases from V and 8 bases from J, with 12 bases in between. CDR3 length: 14 amino acids. The variable domain in full, completed from reference TRBV5-5 and TRBJ2-1, reads DAGVTQSPTHLIKTRGQQVTLRCSPISGHKSVSWYQQVLGQGPQFIFQYYEKEERGRGNFPDRFSARQFPNYSSELNVNALLLGDSALYLCASSLGPGVDEQFFGPGTRLTVL.

The table lists this clonotype with a few counts. The V and J genes are TRBV4-1 and TRBJ1-6, with 7 positions matching TRBD1. Per the germline V gene, CDR1 is MGHRA and CDR2 is YSYEKL. Losses at the gene ends were 1 base for V and 8 bases for J; bases not matched to a gene: 5. This CDR3 has 15 amino acids. The CDR3 loop reads CASSQAGDSDSPLHF. The CDR3, as DNA: TGCGCCAGCAGCCAAGCCGGGGACAGCGATTCACCCCTCCACTTT.

This clonotype came up many times. This sequence joins TRBV29-1 and TRBJ1-5; 8 bases line up with TRBD1. Trimming at V came to 6 bases and at J to 4 bases, leaving 5 bases not matched to a gene. Germline-derived CDR1 and CDR2 are SQVTM and ANQGSEA. The CDR3 is made up of 13 amino acids. The CDR3 nucleotides read TGCAGCGTCACCGGGACAGGTAATCAGCCCCAGCATTTT. Translation: CSVTGTGNQPQHF.

CDR3 sequence (DNA): TGCGCCAGCAGCCAAGTCGGCACCTTTAATGAAAAACTGTTTTTT. Translating gives CASSQVGTFNEKLFF. This sequence joins TRBV4-1 and TRBJ1-4; the D is unclear. The V and J ends lost 1 base and 4 bases respectively, with 10 bases between them. The CDR3 covers 15 residues. Germline-derived CDR1 and CDR2 are MGHRA and YSYEKL.

CDR3: CASSVAPLVNTEAFF. The CDR3 DNA is TGTGCCAGCAGCGTAGCGCCATTAGTGAACACTGAAGCTTTCTTT. The chain uses TRBV9 and TRBJ1-1; D gene unclear. V lost 0 bases, J lost 0 bases, and 9 bases lay in between. Germline CDR1 reads SGDLS; CDR2 reads YYNGEE. CDR3 length equals 15 residues.

This clonotype showed up many times. V and J are TRBV28 and TRBJ2-1, with D perhaps matching TRBD1 (6 bases). The CDR3 extends over 13 amino acids. Germline-derived CDR1 and CDR2 are MDHEN and SYDVKM. Between the trimmed V and J ends, which lost 3 bases and 6 bases, there was a span of 9 bases. Here the CDR3 reads CASSFGQSNEQFF. CDR3 in DNA: TGTGCCAGCAGTTTTGGACAGTCCAATGAGCAGTTCTTC. Looking up the rest from reference TRBV28 and TRBJ2-1 gives the full variable domain: DVKVTQSSRYLVKRTGEKVFLECVQDMDHENMFWYRQDPGLGLRLIYFSYDVKMKEKGDIPEGYSVSREKKERFSLILESASTNQTSMYLCASSFGQSNEQFFGPGTRLTVL.

V gene TRBV12-3 or TRBV12-4 combines with J gene TRBJ2-7, with D perhaps matching TRBD2 (6 bases). V gave up 6 bases and J gave up 3 bases, with 9 bases separating them. The CDR3 length is 12 residues. The CDR3 region is CASSLDYYEQYF. In nucleotides, the CDR3 is TGTGCCAGCAGCTTGGACTACTACGAGCAGTACTTC.

The genes are TRBV6-1 and TRBJ1-2; 8 bases fit TRBD1. CDR1 is MNHNS, CDR2 SASEGT, per germline. Losses at the gene ends were 3 bases for V and 3 bases for J; bases not matched to a gene: 6. This CDR3 contains 15 residues. CDR3 nucleotide sequence: TGTGCCAGCAGTGAGGGCGGACAGGGTTACTATGGCTACACCTTC. Amino acid sequence: CASSEGGQGYYGYTF.

This clonotype showed up just a few times. V and J are TRBV9 and TRBJ1-1, with D maybe TRBD1 (5 bases). V lost 4 bases and J 1 base, leaving 11 bases between the germline ends. From germline, CDR1 is SGDLS and CDR2 YYNGEE. The CDR3 has 14 amino acids. This chain's CDR3 is CASSHRGWNTEAFF. CDR3 sequence (DNA): TGTGCCAGCAGCCACCGGGGCTGGAACACTGAAGCTTTCTTT.

Remarks on this clonotype: Just one base apart from a much larger clone, this may be a read error. This chain joins TRBV4-3 and TRBJ1-3; no clear D. Germline assignment: CDR1 LGHNA and CDR2 YSLEER. CDR3 length equals 13 residues. The CDR3 sequence is CVSSQEGRNTIYF. In DNA, the CDR3 is TGCGTCAGCAGCCAAGAAGGGAGAAACACCATATATTTT.

This clonotype was picked up many times. The chain carries TRBV4-3 and TRBJ1-4, with D hard to call. The germline gives CDR1 LGHNA, CDR2 YSLEER. The CDR3 is 15 amino acids. The V end was cut by 2 bases, the J end by 9 bases, with 16 bases between. This chain's CDR3 is CASSQRGDSGKKLFF. CDR3 DNA: TGCGCCAGCAGCCAACGGGGAGATTCCGGGAAAAAACTGTTTTTT.

A word on this clonotype: The junction and the germline gene differ at one end; a read error may be behind it. The chain carries TRBV2 and TRBJ1-2; a weak D match, TRBD1 (6 bases). The germline V gene has CDR1 SNHLY and CDR2 FYNNEI. The CDR3 consists of 15 residues. CDR3: CASIEVSGVFYGYTF. The CDR3 DNA reads TGTGCCAGCATTGAAGTTTCAGGGGTGTTCTATGGCTACACCTTC.

This clonotype showed up just a few times. The chain recombines TRBV5-1 with TRBJ1-1; the match to TRBD1 covers 8 bases. CDR3 length: 14 amino acids. Germline CDR1 reads SGHRS; CDR2 reads YFSETQ. The trim removed 2 bases at V and 1 base at J, leaving 1 base unmatched. CDR3 in DNA: TGCGCCAGCAGCTTCGGACAGGGGAACACTGAAGCTTTCTTT. Translation gives CASSFGQGNTEAFF.

The rearrangement links TRBV7-2 to TRBJ2-2; D is uncertain. V was trimmed by 5 bases and J by 8 bases, leaving 6 bases between them. Per the germline V gene, CDR1 is SGHTA and CDR2 is FQGNSA. The length of the CDR3 is 11 residues. The chain's CDR3 is CASSGWGELFF. The CDR3 DNA follows: TGTGCCAGCAGCGGTTGGGGGGAGCTGTTTTTT.

The table lists this clonotype with a few counts. The V call is TRBV5-4, the J call TRBJ2-1; 9 positions match TRBD1. With 2 bases clipped from V and 11 bases from J, the junction kept 11 bases outside the gene matches. The germline gives CDR1 SGHNT, CDR2 YYREEE (reference sequence). CDR3 length: 15 residues. The CDR3 spells CASSLQGQGLDKQFF. The CDR3 nucleotides are TGTGCCAGCAGCTTACAAGGACAGGGGCTAGATAAGCAGTTCTTC.

This clonotype occurred many times. CDR3 residues: CASGLQGSNYGYTF. CDR3 DNA: TGTGCTAGTGGTTTGCAGGGGTCGAACTATGGCTACACCTTC. The chain joins TRBV12-5 to TRBJ1-2, with a possible D match to TRBD1 (6 bases). CDR1 is LGHNT and CDR2 is FRNRAP in the germline V gene. The CDR3 consists of 14 residues. The V end was cut by 2 bases, the J end by 2 bases, with 9 bases between.

The sample holds many counts of this clonotype. The chain combines TRBV7-2 with TRBJ2-5; possibly TRBD1 or TRBD2 for D (5 bases each). CDR1 and CDR2 from the germline V gene are SGHTA and FQGNSA. This CDR3 is built from 13 residues. V gave up 2 bases and J gave up 4 bases, with 8 bases separating them. CDR3 sequence reads: CASSLSGRETQYF. As DNA, the CDR3 is TGTGCCAGCAGCTTATCGGGGCGAGAGACCCAGTACTTC.

This clonotype was found many times. J is TRBJ1-1 and V is TRBV27; D uncertain. V was shortened by 1 base and J by 5 bases, with 11 bases between the two germline ends. CDR3 length equals 14 residues. Germline V gene lookup returns CDR1 MNHEY and CDR2 SMNVEV (reference sequence). Here the CDR3 reads CASSLYGVETEAFF. The CDR3 nucleotides are TGTGCCAGCAGTTTATATGGGGTGGAAACTGAAGCTTTCTTT.

This clonotype appeared many times. The rearrangement joins TRBV5-1 to TRBJ1-5, with D hard to call. The length of the CDR3 is 15 residues. Trimming removed 0 bases at V and 1 base at J, with 8 bases between. CDR1 and CDR2 (germline): SGHRS, YFSETQ. The CDR3 nucleotides read TGCGCCAGCAGCTTGGGCCCTGAGAGCAATCAGCCCCAGCATTTT. It yields the protein CASSLGPESNQPQHF.

This clonotype was observed a handful of times. This chain uses TRBV4-1 with TRBJ2-7; no clear D. V lost 0 bases and J lost 3, with 6 bases in between. This CDR3 comprises 13 residues. The germline V gene has CDR1 MGHRA and CDR2 YSYEKL. The CDR3 here is CASSQEPRYEQYF. The CDR3 bases are TGCGCCAGCAGCCAAGAGCCCCGCTACGAGCAGTACTTC.

The chain uses TRBV6-2 or TRBV6-3 and TRBJ1-5, with 8 bases lining up with TRBD1. Trimming removed 7 bases from V and 5 bases from J; junction bases left unmatched: 13. The CDR3 is 16 residues long. Germline CDR1 is MNHEY and CDR2 is SVGEGT. CDR3 coding DNA: TGTGCCAGCACCCTCCGGACAGGGTTGAGCGATCAGCCCCAGCATTTT. It specifies CASTLRTGLSDQPQHF.

Concerning this clonotype itself: A read error may be the cause here, since a much bigger clone is one base away. The V and J genes are TRBV5-4 and TRBJ1-2; D is ambiguous. CDR1 and CDR2 (germline): SGHNT, YYREEE (reference sequence). Trimming left V 1 base short and J 4 bases short, with 11 bases between. The CDR3 consists of 14 residues. The CDR3 sequence: CASSLRQAAYGYTF. The CDR3 region has the DNA TGTGCCAGCAGCTTGCGGCAGGCTGCCTATGGCTACACCTTC.

This clonotype has at least ten counts. The V call is TRBV18, the J call TRBJ1-5; TRBD1 matches 12 bases. With 2 bases clipped from V and 8 bases from J, the junction kept 7 bases outside the gene matches. The CDR3 consists of 16 residues. CDR1 is KGHSH and CDR2 is LQKENI in the germline V gene. The CDR3 loop reads CASSPIGTGGTEPQHF. In nucleotides, the CDR3 is TGTGCCAGCTCACCAATCGGGACAGGGGGCACGGAGCCCCAGCATTTT.

The rearrangement joins TRBV6-2 or TRBV6-3 to TRBJ2-7; 9 nucleotides align to TRBD1. CDR1 is MNHEY, CDR2 SVGEGT, per germline. The J segment lost 5 bases and the V segment lost 6 bases, leaving 14 bases of the junction unmatched. The CDR3 sequence is 16 residues long. The CDR3, as DNA: TGTGCCAGCAGGGGTTCTAGCCGGGACAGGGTCCACGAGCAGTACTTC. Amino acid sequence: CASRGSSRDRVHEQYF.